One sample yielded the 32 T cell receptor beta chains listed below, sequenced in a study of graft-versus-host responses after intestinal transplantation. These TCRs' antigens remain unknown. Using immunoSEQ multiplex PCR, the repertoire was profiled, and TCRdb retains in-frame clones only, with some absent. The sample records 90,000 to 150,000 clones, 90% to 95% being singletons. This material consisted of unstimulated CD4+ T cells sorted from spleen or lymph node cells, taken before intestinal transplant. These TCRs come from a human donor who received an intestinal transplant.

The chain recombines TRBV11-2 with TRBJ2-3; D remains ambiguous. The CDR3 is made up of 16 amino acids. V shed 3 bases and J shed 0 bases, with 13 bases lying between them. Germline lookup yields CDR1 SGHAT and CDR2 FQNNGV. In DNA, the CDR3 is TGTGCCAGCAGCTTCTGGGGAACAACTAGCACAGATACGCAGTATTTT. Its translation is CASSFWGTTSTDTQYF.

The V and J genes are TRBV30 and TRBJ1-1, with D unclear. The germline V gene has CDR1 GTSNPN and CDR2 SVGIG (reference sequence). Trimming removed 4 bases at V and 3 bases at J, with 3 bases between. This CDR3 has 10 amino acids. The CDR3 spells CAWKDTEAFF. CDR3 nucleotides: TGTGCCTGGAAAGACACTGAAGCTTTCTTT.

The rearrangement joins TRBV6-5 to TRBJ2-2; no firm D call. Trimming stripped 4 bases from V and 2 bases from J, with 5 bases between. This CDR3 is 13 amino acids long. The V gene's germline CDR1 is MNHEY and CDR2 SVGAGI. The CDR3 protein is CASSWINTGELFF. As DNA, the CDR3 is TGTGCCAGCAGTTGGATAAACACCGGGGAGCTGTTTTTT.

The genes are TRBV4-2 and TRBJ1-1; D call uncertain. Trimming pared 5 bases from V and 3 bases from J, leaving 13 bases between. Per germline, CDR1 LGHNA and CDR2 YNFKEQ. The CDR3 contains 14 residues. The CDR3 region is CASSERQRDTEAFF. The CDR3 DNA reads as TGTGCCAGCAGCGAAAGGCAGAGGGACACTGAAGCTTTCTTT.

This CDR3 is CASSLDTLSTDTQYF. CDR3 DNA sequence: TGTGCCAGCAGTCTGGACACCCTAAGCACAGATACGCAGTATTTT. The chain combines TRBV6-1 with TRBJ2-3, with D perhaps TRBD1 (5 bases). Trimming took 5 bases from V and 0 from J, leaving 12 bases between them. CDR1 MNHNS and CDR2 SASEGT come from the germline V gene. The CDR3 spans 15 residues.

This clone was observed once. V gene TRBV6-4 combines with J gene TRBJ2-2; 8 nucleotides align to TRBD1. The CDR3 is 15 amino acids. Germline V lookup: CDR1 MRHNA, CDR2 SNTAGT. With 5 bases clipped from V and 0 bases from J, the junction kept 2 bases outside the gene matches. The CDR3 sequence is CASSQQGANTGELFF. The DNA for the CDR3 is TGTGCCAGCAGTCAACAGGGGGCGAACACCGGGGAGCTGTTTTTT.

The rearrangement links TRBV28 to TRBJ1-1; D perhaps matches TRBD1 (5 bases). Trimming removed 8 bases at V and 6 bases at J, with 10 bases between. CDR1 and CDR2 (germline): MDHEN, SYDVKM. The CDR3 totals 11 residues. The CDR3 reads CASAGAAEAFF. The CDR3 bases are TGTGCCAGCGCCGGGGCCGCTGAAGCTTTCTTT.

This clone was counted a single time. The chain combines TRBV5-1 with TRBJ1-5, with 9 bases that match TRBD1. The CDR3 is 14 residues long. Germline V lookup: CDR1 SGHRS, CDR2 YFSETQ. After removal of 1 base from V and 7 bases from J, the junction contained 3 bases not matched to a gene. CDR3 nucleotides: TGCGCCAGCAGCTTGACAGGGGGCCCGCAGCCCCAGCATTTT. It codes for CASSLTGGPQPQHF.

The gene calls are TRBV2 and TRBJ1-2; 7 nucleotides agree with TRBD1. CDR1 is SNHLY and CDR2 is FYNNEI in the germline V gene. This CDR3 has 13 amino acids. Trimming took 6 bases from V and 8 from J; bases not matched to a gene: 9. CDR3 sequence (DNA): TGTGCCAGCAGCTCGGGACAGTATCAAGGCTACACCTTC. It encodes CASSSGQYQGYTF.

This clone was counted between two and nine times. CDR3 protein: CASSWSGSEQFF. The CDR3 nucleotides are TGCGCCAGCAGCTGGTCTGGGAGTGAGCAGTTCTTC. The gene calls are TRBV5-1 and TRBJ2-1; tentatively, D is TRBD2 (5 bases). Trimming removed 3 bases from V and 9 bases from J, with 10 bases in between. CDR3 length equals 12 residues. The germline V gene has CDR1 SGHRS and CDR2 YFSETQ.

This chain uses TRBV4-1 with TRBJ2-1; D may be TRBD2 (5 bases). The CDR3 consists of 17 residues. CDR1 and CDR2 (germline): MGHRA, YSYEKL. The V and J ends lost 0 bases and 2 bases respectively, with 14 bases between them. The CDR3 here is CASSQDRGLRAYNEQFF. DNA for the CDR3: TGCGCCAGCAGCCAAGATAGAGGGCTTCGCGCCTACAATGAGCAGTTCTTC.

J is TRBJ2-7 and V is TRBV10-3; 8 nucleotides match TRBD1. This CDR3 has 13 residues. Germline CDR1 and CDR2: ENHRY and SYGVKD. The J segment lost 1 base and the V segment lost 10 bases, leaving 6 bases of the junction unmatched. The CDR3 DNA reads TGTGCCACTGGTGACAGGGGATCCTACGAGCAGTACTTC. Residues: CATGDRGSYEQYF.

The rearrangement joins TRBV6-5 to TRBJ2-4; 9 bases agree with TRBD1. The V gene end was trimmed by 8 bases and the J gene end by 3 bases; junction bases not matched to a gene: 8. Per the germline V gene, CDR1 is MNHEY and CDR2 is SVGAGI. CDR3 size: 15 residues. The chain's CDR3 is CASRSDRGGKNIQYF. The CDR3 nucleotides are TGTGCCAGCCGTTCCGACAGGGGGGGCAAAAACATTCAGTACTTC.

The V call is TRBV28, the J call TRBJ1-2; TRBD1 might be the D (5 bases). Trimming removed 2 bases from V and 4 bases from J, with 11 bases in between. CDR3 length equals 14 residues. Germline V gene data show CDR1 as MDHEN and CDR2 as SYDVKM. CDR3 DNA: TGTGCCAGCAGTTTAAACGGGGGGATCTATGGCTACACCTTC. Protein sequence: CASSLNGGIYGYTF.

The rearrangement links TRBV6-5 to TRBJ2-7; 10 bases match TRBD2. J gave up 4 bases and V 6 bases, and 9 bases lay outside the gene matches. Germline V gives CDR1 MNHEY, CDR2 SVGAGI. The CDR3 consists of 15 residues. CDR3 DNA sequence: TGTGCCAGCAGGCCTAGCGGGAGAGGTCGGTACGAGCAGTACTTC. This sequence encodes CASRPSGRGRYEQYF.

CDR3 bases: TGTGCCAGCAGCACATACCCCCCGGGCAAACCCTACGAGCAGTACTTC. Its protein is CASSTYPPGKPYEQYF. The V gene is TRBV7-9, the J gene TRBJ2-7; no clear D. Trimming stripped 5 bases from V and 2 bases from J, with 19 bases between. Germline assignment: CDR1 SEHNR and CDR2 FQNEAQ (reference sequence). The CDR3 has 16 residues.

V and J are TRBV9 and TRBJ1-1; tentatively, D is TRBD1 (5 bases). Between the trimmed V and J ends, which lost 2 bases and 7 bases, there was a span of 15 bases. The CDR3 contains 14 residues. Germline V gene lookup returns CDR1 SGDLS and CDR2 YYNGEE. The chain's CDR3 is CASSVGPNSIEAFF. The DNA for the CDR3 is TGTGCCAGCAGCGTGGGACCGAATAGCATTGAAGCTTTCTTT.

DNA of the CDR3: TGCGCCAGCAGCTATGGACTAGCGGCTTCCGGGGAGCTGTTTTTT. Its protein is CASSYGLAASGELFF. The chain joins TRBV5-1 to TRBJ2-2; 10 bases match TRBD2. The CDR3 is 15 residues long. Germline V gene sequence: CDR1 SGHRS, CDR2 YFSETQ. V was clipped by 3 bases and J by 6 bases; unmatched bases: 5.

J is TRBJ2-3 and V is TRBV4-1; 9 nucleotides agree with TRBD2. This CDR3 has 16 residues. J gave up 3 bases and V 2 bases, and 6 bases lay outside the gene matches. The germline CDR1 and CDR2 sequences are MGHRA and YSYEKL. The CDR3 DNA is TGCGCCAGCAGCCAATTGAAGCTAGCGGGGACAGATACGCAGTATTTT. Encoded protein: CASSQLKLAGTDTQYF.

The chain links TRBV25-1 to TRBJ1-2; D remains unclear. In germline, CDR1 is MGHDK, CDR2 SYGVNS. V lost 3 bases and J 8 bases, leaving 16 bases between the germline ends. The CDR3 runs 14 residues. The CDR3, as DNA: TGTGCCAGCAGTGAGAAGCTTCTGACGGGGGGCTACACCTTC. Translated, it gives CASSEKLLTGGYTF.

This sequence joins TRBV2 and TRBJ2-7, with D possibly being TRBD1 (5 bases). In germline, CDR1 is SNHLY, CDR2 FYNNEI. Trimming shortened V by 3 bases and J by 7 bases, and 13 bases separated the two germline ends. The CDR3 is 13 amino acids. The CDR3 loop reads CASSDGAVREQYF. DNA of the CDR3: TGTGCCAGCAGTGATGGGGCGGTAAGGGAGCAGTACTTC.

DNA for the CDR3: TGTGCCAGCAGCTTAGTTGGCAGGGGAGGAAACACCATATATTTT. This sequence encodes CASSLVGRGGNTIYF. This chain links TRBV7-8 with TRBJ1-3; D is possibly TRBD1 (6 bases). CDR3 length equals 15 residues. The germline V and J ends were trimmed by 1 base and 4 bases, with 11 bases remaining between them. From germline, CDR1 is SGHVS and CDR2 FQNEAQ.

The chain couples TRBV10-1 to TRBJ1-1; 9 nucleotides match TRBD1. This CDR3 region has 13 residues. Germline V lookup: CDR1 WNHNN, CDR2 SYGVQD (reference sequence). After removal of 4 bases from V and 12 bases from J, the junction contained 9 bases not matched to a gene. The CDR3 DNA is TGCGCCAGCAGTGGAACCGACAGGGGGAAAACTTTCTTT. It is translated as CASSGTDRGKTFF.

The CDR3 protein is CSVEQGSETQYF. CDR3 sequence (DNA): TGCAGCGTTGAACAGGGGTCGGAGACCCAGTACTTC. This rearrangement joins TRBV29-1 to TRBJ2-5, with D possibly matching TRBD1 (6 bases). Germline V CDR1 and CDR2: SQVTM, ANQGSEA. The CDR3 contains 12 residues. V was cut by 2 bases and J by 5 bases, with 9 bases left in between.

This clone came up once. The chain joins TRBV2 to TRBJ1-4, with D tentatively TRBD1 (5 bases). V shed 5 bases and J shed 10 bases, with 11 bases lying between them. This CDR3 region has 12 residues. In germline, CDR1 is SNHLY, CDR2 FYNNEI. Here the CDR3 DNA reads TGTGCCAGCAGTCAGGGCGACAGAAAACTGTTTTTT. Translated, it gives CASSQGDRKLFF.

The genes are TRBV6-6 and TRBJ2-1, with D perhaps matching TRBD1 or TRBD2 (5 bases each). The CDR3 length is 11 residues. CDR1 is MNHNY, CDR2 SVGAGI, per germline (reference sequence). The ends were cut back, 8 bases at V and 7 bases at J, with 9 bases in the middle. CDR3 DNA sequence: TGTGCCAGCGGGGGTGGGAATGAGCAGTTCTTC. It codes for CASGGGNEQFF.

The V gene is TRBV6-5, the J gene TRBJ2-3; 8 bases are a match to TRBD1. Looked up from germline, CDR1 is MNHEY and CDR2 is SVGAGI. CDR3 length: 13 residues. V dropped 6 bases and J dropped 5; count of bases not matched to a gene: 4. CDR3 coding DNA: TGTGCCAGCAGCGGACAGGGTAGAGATACGCAGTATTTT. Residues: CASSGQGRDTQYF.

This rearrangement joins TRBV6-5 to TRBJ1-3; 7 bases match TRBD1. From germline, CDR1 is MNHEY and CDR2 SVGAGI. The CDR3 loop spans 15 amino acids. V lost 5 bases and J lost 0; bases outside the gene matches: 4. The CDR3 region is CASSQGQLSGNTIYF. CDR3 DNA sequence: TGTGCCAGCAGTCAGGGACAGCTCTCTGGAAACACCATATATTTT.

The chain uses TRBV27 and TRBJ2-5, with 9 bases identical to TRBD1. Germline values: CDR1 MNHEY, CDR2 SMNVEV (reference sequence). Germline trimming cut 4 bases from V and 4 bases from J; bases unmatched to any gene: 4. The CDR3 has 14 residues. CDR3 residues: CASSWRQGGETQYF. In nucleotides, the CDR3 is TGTGCCAGCAGTTGGAGACAGGGGGGAGAGACCCAGTACTTC.

This clone occurred a few times. The chain links TRBV30 to TRBJ1-5; D uncertain. From germline, CDR1 is GTSNPN and CDR2 SVGIG (reference sequence). The CDR3 runs to 13 residues. V was cut by 0 bases and J by 2 bases, with 5 bases left in between. The CDR3 bases are TGTGCCTGGAGTGTGGGTGGCAATCAGCCCCAGCATTTT. The encoded protein is CAWSVGGNQPQHF. Filled out from reference TRBV30 and TRBJ1-5, the complete variable domain reads SQTIHQWPATLVQPVGSPLSLECTVEGTSNPNLYWYRQAAGRGLQLLFYSVGIGQISSEVPQNLSASRPQDRQFILSSKKLLLSDSGFYLCAWSVGGNQPQHFGDGTRLSIL.

V gene TRBV7-3 combines with J gene TRBJ2-1; unclear D gene. The CDR3 loop spans 15 amino acids. The V gene's germline CDR1 is SGHTA and CDR2 FQGTGA. Trimming took off 4 bases at V and 0 bases at J, with 10 bases between the two ends. The DNA for the CDR3 is TGTGCCAGCAGCTCTCGCGCGAGCTCCTACAATGAGCAGTTCTTC. It specifies CASSSRASSYNEQFF.

This chain uses TRBV6-1 with TRBJ2-4; no firm D call. Deletions cut 1 base from V and 0 bases from J, with 10 bases between. Germline loops: CDR1 MNHNS, CDR2 SASEGT. This CDR3 contains 16 residues. CDR3 nucleotides: TGTGCCAGCAGTGAAGAGCTCACCTTAGCCAAAAACATTCAGTACTTC. Amino acids: CASSEELTLAKNIQYF.